This T cell receptor (beta chain) appears in the sequencing data of a study of cytomegalovirus exposure and HLA in healthy donors. Study summary: Falling in the Caucasian-associated ancestry cluster were approximately 86% of 398 genotyped donors. The study, taken as a whole, reports: Another analysis was done later, and it associated roughly 15,000 TCR beta sequences with HLA alleles at 0.05 false discovery rate. TCR beta chain V- and J-gene trimming was linked, in a later analysis, to a missense variant in DCLRE1C.

The study ran its PCR with 60 Vbeta and 13 Jbeta primers. Clones were sequenced by immunoSEQ multiplex PCR, and TCRdb holds only the in-frame ones, with some missing. The profile covers roughly 200,000 clones, with around 80% appearing a single time and less than 2% taken by the ten largest. For this clone: Its antigen is as yet unknown.

Material for sequencing was PBMCs. This clonotype was sampled from a man between 45 and 60 years old in good health and CMV-seronegative.

CDR3 nucleotides: TGTGCCAGTAGTATCCGAGGTAACACCATATATTTT. Protein: CASSIRGNTIYF. The rearrangement joins TRBV19 to TRBJ1-3; D gene uncertain. The V gene lost 3 bases and the J gene lost 7 bases, with 7 bases spanning the gap. Germline assignment: CDR1 LNHDA and CDR2 SQIVND (reference sequence). This CDR3 region has 12 residues.